Each of the 32 T cell receptor beta chains below was sequenced from the same sample in a study of shared clonotypes between healthy human individuals. Clones were read by immunoSEQ multiplex PCR, and TCRdb kept only the in-frame ones, dropping some. The sample contains 190,000 or so clones, approximately 70% of which appear only once. What was sequenced was memory CD4+ T cells sorted from blood. The subset was: CD45RA-negative fraction. Receptor source: a young man in good health.

The chain employs TRBV11-2 and TRBJ1-2; 9 positions match TRBD1. This CDR3 is 14 amino acids long. V lost 4 bases and J lost 5; bases outside the gene matches: 5. Germline assignment: CDR1 SGHAT and CDR2 FQNNGV. The CDR3 loop reads CASSSGTGIYGYTF. CDR3 DNA sequence: TGTGCCAGCAGCTCCGGGACAGGGATTTATGGCTACACCTTC.

J is TRBJ2-6 and V is TRBV7-9; possible D gene TRBD1, 6 bases. Germline V CDR1 and CDR2: SEHNR, FQNEAQ (reference sequence). Trimming stripped 6 bases from V and 2 bases from J, with 17 bases between. There are 17 residues in the CDR3. The CDR3 reads CASRILDEGAGANVLTF. In nucleotides, the CDR3 is TGTGCCAGCAGAATATTAGACGAGGGGGCTGGGGCCAACGTCCTGACTTTC.

This clone was seen just once. The gene calls are TRBV28 and TRBJ2-5; D is unresolved. V lost 2 bases to trimming and J lost 2 bases, with 12 bases between them. Looked up from germline, CDR1 is MDHEN and CDR2 is SYDVKM. The length of the CDR3 is 15 residues. In DNA form, the CDR3 reads TGTGCCAGCAGTTTACGTCAGCGCAAACAAGAGACCCAGTACTTC. Protein product: CASSLRQRKQETQYF.

The V and J genes are TRBV2 and TRBJ2-5; TRBD1 matches at 9 bases. Looked up from germline, CDR1 is SNHLY and CDR2 is FYNNEI. The trim removed 5 bases at V and 3 bases at J, leaving 19 bases unmatched. The CDR3 extends over 19 amino acids. DNA for the CDR3: TGTGCCAGCAGTCCACCGGGACAGGGATTAGAATTACCAAAAGAGACCCAGTACTTC. It specifies CASSPPGQGLELPKETQYF. The whole variable domain, filled in from reference TRBV2 and TRBJ2-5, reads EPEVTQTPSHQVTQMGQEVILRCVPISNHLYFYWYRQILGQKVEFLVSFYNNEISEKSEIFDDQFSVERPDGSNFTLKIRSTKLEDSAMYFCASSPPGQGLELPKETQYFGPGTRLLVL.

The gene calls are TRBV18 and TRBJ2-1; D call uncertain. Trimming stripped 0 bases from V and 6 bases from J, with 12 bases between. The germline gives CDR1 KGHSH, CDR2 LQKENI. This CDR3 has 15 residues. This CDR3 reads CASSPPSVSGNEQFF. The CDR3 region has the DNA TGTGCCAGCTCACCACCGTCTGTCTCGGGCAATGAGCAGTTCTTC.

A remark on this clone: The identical CDR3 is also encoded by other nucleotide sequences in the sample. The chain is built from TRBV5-1 and TRBJ1-2; 11 nucleotides align to TRBD1. Germline CDR1 SGHRS, CDR2 YFSETQ. This CDR3 spans 15 amino acids. Germline trimming cut 1 base from V and 3 bases from J; bases unmatched to any gene: 2. CDR3 coding DNA: TGCGCCAGCAGCTTGATGGGACAGGGGGACTATGGCTACACCTTC. Translation: CASSLMGQGDYGYTF.

The chain combines TRBV14 with TRBJ1-4, with a tentative D call TRBD1 (5 bases). The CDR3 length is 18 residues. Between the trimmed V and J ends, which lost 3 bases and 0 bases, there was a span of 17 bases. CDR1 SGHDN and CDR2 FVKESK come from the germline V gene. As DNA, the CDR3 is TGTGCCAGCAGCCAGTTCGAAGGTCAGGGCGCAACTAATGAAAAACTGTTTTTT. Protein product: CASSQFEGQGATNEKLFF. Combining the CDR3 with reference TRBV14 and TRBJ1-4 gives the whole variable domain EAGVTQFPSHSVIEKGQTVTLRCDPISGHDNLYWYRRVMGKEIKFLLHFVKESKQDESGMPNNRFLAERTGGTYSTLKVQPAELEDSGVYFCASSQFEGQGATNEKLFFGSGTQLSVL.

This rearrangement joins TRBV6-6 to TRBJ1-2; TRBD1 matches 10 bases. J gave up 4 bases and V 1 base, and 3 bases lay outside the gene matches. The CDR3 sequence is 15 residues long. Germline V gives CDR1 MNHNY, CDR2 SVGAGI (reference sequence). CDR3 amino acids: CASSYLGQGFYGYTF. DNA for the CDR3: TGTGCCAGCAGTTACTTGGGACAGGGGTTCTATGGCTACACCTTC.

This clone has ten or more counts. The rearrangement uses TRBV11-3 and TRBJ2-5, with 7 bases matching TRBD1. V trimming: 5 bases; J trimming: 0 bases; junction bases outside the gene matches: 3. The CDR3 is made up of 14 amino acids. The germline V gene has CDR1 SGHNT and CDR2 YENEEA. CDR3 amino acids: CASSPTGNQETQYF. The DNA of the CDR3 is TGTGCCAGCAGCCCGACAGGGAACCAAGAGACCCAGTACTTC. Variable domain in full (rest from reference TRBV11-3 and TRBJ2-5): EAGVVQSPRYKIIEKKQPVAFWCNPISGHNTLYWYLQNLGQGPELLIRYENEEAVDDSQLPKDRFSAERLKGVDSTLKIQPAELGDSAVYLCASSPTGNQETQYFGPGTRLLVL.

J is TRBJ2-5 and V is TRBV11-2; D gene unclear. Germline V gene lookup returns CDR1 SGHAT and CDR2 FQNNGV. CDR3 length: 14 residues. Deletions cut 1 base from V and 6 bases from J, with 12 bases between. This CDR3 is CASSLGRAAKTQYF. DNA for the CDR3: TGTGCCAGCAGCTTAGGTCGGGCAGCAAAGACCCAGTACTTC. The variable domain in full, completed from reference TRBV11-2 and TRBJ2-5, reads EAGVAQSPRYKIIEKRQSVAFWCNPISGHATLYWYQQILGQGPKLLIQFQNNGVVDDSQLPKDRFSAERLKGVDSTLKIQPAKLEDSAVYLCASSLGRAAKTQYFGPGTRLLVL.

This clone has only one observation. V is TRBV9 and J is TRBJ2-2, with 11 nucleotides matching TRBD2. V lost 0 bases and J lost 4; bases outside the gene matches: 17. From germline, CDR1 is SGDLS and CDR2 YYNGEE. The CDR3 loop spans 21 amino acids. CDR3 in amino acids: CASSVATTSGSLGLSTGELFF. For the CDR3, the DNA is TGTGCCAGCAGCGTAGCTACAACTAGCGGGAGTCTCGGGCTCAGCACCGGGGAGCTGTTTTTT.

This clone was seen at least ten times. The chain uses TRBV5-1 and TRBJ2-6, with D possibly matching TRBD2 (6 bases). From germline, CDR1 is SGHRS and CDR2 YFSETQ. V dropped 0 bases and J dropped 0 bases, with 7 bases sitting between them. This CDR3 spans 16 amino acids. For the CDR3, the DNA is TGCGCCAGCAGCTTGGTTAGCGGCTCTGGGGCCAACGTCCTGACTTTC. Its translation: CASSLVSGSGANVLTF.

This rearrangement joins TRBV27 to TRBJ2-5, with D possibly matching TRBD2 (6 bases). Between the trimmed V and J ends, which lost 3 bases and 3 bases, there was a span of 14 bases. Germline V gene sequence: CDR1 MNHEY, CDR2 SMNVEV (reference sequence). The CDR3 has 15 residues. The CDR3 sequence: CASSLTGLAEETQYF. The CDR3, as DNA: TGTGCCAGCAGTTTGACGGGACTCGCGGAAGAGACCCAGTACTTC.

CDR3 nucleotide sequence: TGTGCCAGCAGTGGCGTGGGCAATACAGATACGCAGTATTTT. This translates into CASSGVGNTDTQYF. This rearrangement joins TRBV6-1 to TRBJ2-3, with D unresolved. This CDR3 contains 14 residues. Germline CDR1 and CDR2: MNHNS and SASEGT. V lost 4 bases to trimming and J lost 3 bases, with 11 bases between them.

This clone was observed a single time. The chain recombines TRBV7-9 with TRBJ2-6; D ambiguous. The V end lost 11 bases, the J end lost 0 bases, and 8 bases lay between the germline ends. The CDR3 consists of 13 residues. Germline CDR1 reads SEHNR; CDR2 reads FQNEAQ (reference sequence). The CDR3 loop is CAEYDSGANVLTF. Here the CDR3 DNA reads TGTGCCGAATACGACTCTGGGGCCAACGTCCTGACTTTC.

This chain uses TRBV19 with TRBJ2-1; 7 bases agree with TRBD2. After removal of 4 bases from V and 11 bases from J, the junction contained 2 bases not matched to a gene. CDR1 is LNHDA, CDR2 SQIVND, per germline (reference sequence). The CDR3 consists of 11 residues. CDR3 amino acids: CASSTGTKQFF. The DNA for the CDR3 is TGTGCCAGTAGTACCGGGACTAAGCAGTTCTTC.

This clone came up a few times. The V gene is TRBV19, the J gene TRBJ2-2; possible D gene TRBD2, 5 bases. Trimming cost V 6 bases and J 8 bases, with 13 bases left between them. Germline assignment: CDR1 LNHDA and CDR2 SQIVND (reference sequence). The CDR3 runs 13 residues. The CDR3 spells CASSSLGGGELFF. The CDR3, as DNA: TGTGCCAGTAGCTCCCTAGGAGGAGGGGAGCTGTTTTTT.

This chain links TRBV7-2 with TRBJ2-5; D uncertain. CDR1 is SGHTA and CDR2 is FQGNSA in the germline V gene. The V end was cut by 1 base, the J end by 4 bases, with 7 bases between. CDR3 length: 13 amino acids. The CDR3: CASSLVDRETQYF. Here the CDR3 DNA reads TGTGCCAGCAGCTTAGTTGATCGAGAGACCCAGTACTTC.

The sample holds one count of this clone. The gene calls are TRBV18 and TRBJ2-5; TRBD1 might be the D (6 bases). The V end was cut by 3 bases, the J end by 2 bases, with 13 bases between. The CDR3 extends over 15 amino acids. Germline V gene data show CDR1 as KGHSH and CDR2 as LQKENI. The CDR3 DNA reads TGTGCCAGCTCACCGATGTTGGGACAACAAGAGACCCAGTACTTC. Its translation: CASSPMLGQQETQYF.

The chain employs TRBV29-1 and TRBJ1-4; 10 bases match TRBD1. The germline V gene has CDR1 SQVTM and CDR2 ANQGSEA. The CDR3 runs to 15 residues. V was pared by 3 bases and J by 8 bases, with 9 bases of the junction left unmatched. The CDR3: CSVDATGGGEEKLFF. The CDR3 region has the DNA TGCAGCGTTGACGCGACAGGGGGCGGGGAGGAAAAACTGTTTTTT.

The chain has TRBV5-1 and TRBJ2-7, with 7 nucleotides matching TRBD1. V shed 0 bases and J 3 bases; nucleotides not matched to a gene: 9. This CDR3 has 16 amino acids. The germline V gene has CDR1 SGHRS and CDR2 YFSETQ. The CDR3 DNA reads TGCGCCAGCAGCTTGGTTGCCGGGACAGTTCACTACGAGCAGTACTTC. Its protein product is CASSLVAGTVHYEQYF.

The chain carries TRBV30 and TRBJ1-4; D might be TRBD1 (6 bases). Germline lookup yields CDR1 GTSNPN and CDR2 SVGIG (reference sequence). The CDR3 has 17 residues. The ends were cut back, 1 base at V and 0 bases at J, with 15 bases in the middle. The CDR3 sequence is CAWSGSEQGPTNEKLFF. The CDR3 coding sequence is TGTGCCTGGAGTGGGTCAGAACAGGGCCCAACTAATGAAAAACTGTTTTTT. The complete variable domain, with remaining parts taken from reference TRBV30 and TRBJ1-4, reads SQTIHQWPATLVQPVGSPLSLECTVEGTSNPNLYWYRQAAGRGLQLLFYSVGIGQISSEVPQNLSASRPQDRQFILSSKKLLLSDSGFYLCAWSGSEQGPTNEKLFFGSGTQLSVL.

The chain links TRBV6-5 to TRBJ1-2, with D hard to call. This CDR3 has 16 residues. Germline CDR1 and CDR2: MNHEY and SVGAGI. V lost 0 bases to trimming and J lost 1 base, with 12 bases between them. CDR3 sequence reads: CASSYSGRILNYGYTF. The CDR3 bases are TGTGCCAGCAGTTACTCGGGCAGGATCCTTAACTATGGCTACACCTTC.

The chain combines TRBV2 with TRBJ2-1; 7 bases align to TRBD2. Germline V lookup: CDR1 SNHLY, CDR2 FYNNEI. The CDR3 totals 15 residues. The V gene end was trimmed by 5 bases and the J gene end by 12 bases; junction bases not matched to a gene: 16. The CDR3 sequence is CASSFPGRALMGQFF. DNA of the CDR3: TGTGCCAGCAGTTTCCCGGGGAGGGCCCTCATGGGGCAGTTCTTC.

The CDR3 loop reads CASQRGGVGADTQYF. The CDR3 region has the DNA TGCGCCAGCCAGCGAGGGGGAGTAGGCGCAGATACGCAGTATTTT. The chain employs TRBV5-1 and TRBJ2-3; D is perhaps TRBD1 (6 bases). The germline V gene encodes CDR1 SGHRS and CDR2 YFSETQ. The CDR3 runs 15 residues. The V end lost 7 bases, the J end lost 4 bases, and 19 bases lay between the germline ends.

The rearrangement joins TRBV7-2 to TRBJ1-2; D gene uncertain. This CDR3 has 12 residues. V shed 1 base and J shed 6 bases, with 6 bases lying between them. Germline-derived CDR1 and CDR2 are SGHTA and FQGNSA. As DNA, the CDR3 is TGTGCCAGCAGCTTAGTAGTGAATGGCTACACCTTC. Translation: CASSLVVNGYTF.

The chain couples TRBV7-2 to TRBJ2-7; no clear D gene. Germline loops: CDR1 SGHTA, CDR2 FQGNSA. The V gene lost 2 bases and the J gene lost 3 bases, with 8 bases spanning the gap. The CDR3 spans 13 residues. The CDR3 DNA is TGTGCCAGCAGCTTACTTACTAACTACGAGCAGTACTTC. Translation: CASSLLTNYEQYF.

This clone was recorded at least ten times. The chain joins TRBV6-1 to TRBJ2-7; 8 bases are a match to TRBD2. From germline, CDR1 is MNHNS and CDR2 SASEGT. This CDR3 has 13 residues. Trimming removed 5 bases from V and 5 bases from J; junction bases left unmatched: 5. CDR3 sequence reads: CASSSGRANEQYF. The CDR3 DNA sequence: TGTGCCAGCAGTAGCGGGAGAGCCAACGAGCAGTACTTC.

The V gene is TRBV7-3, the J gene TRBJ2-7; a weak D match, TRBD2 (5 bases). Germline CDR1 reads SGHTA; CDR2 reads FQGTGA. Deletions cut 5 bases from V and 6 bases from J, with 14 bases between. The CDR3 loop spans 13 amino acids. The CDR3 bases are TGTGCCAGCAGCAATCAACTAGTTTCCGAGCAGTACTTC. Translating it yields CASSNQLVSEQYF.

The gene calls are TRBV19 and TRBJ2-1; 9 nucleotides line up with TRBD2. From germline, CDR1 is LNHDA and CDR2 SQIVND (reference sequence). The V and J ends lost 5 bases and 1 base, in that order; junction bases with no gene match: 3. This CDR3 region has 15 residues. CDR3 in DNA: TGTGCCAGTAGTCCTAGCGGGAATTCCTACAATGAGCAGTTCTTC. This sequence encodes CASSPSGNSYNEQFF. Based on the CDR3 plus reference TRBV19 and TRBJ2-1, the full variable domain is DGGITQSPKYLFRKEGQNVTLSCEQNLNHDAMYWYRQDPGQGLRLIYYSQIVNDFQKGDIAEGYSVSREKKESFPLTVTSAQKNPTAFYLCASSPSGNSYNEQFFGPGTRLTVL.

This clone is termed large. The V and J genes are TRBV2 and TRBJ2-1; D ambiguous. V was shortened by 6 bases and J by 5 bases, with 11 bases between the two germline ends. The CDR3 runs 13 residues. Germline CDR1 reads SNHLY; CDR2 reads FYNNEI. CDR3 DNA sequence: TGTGCCAGCAGGTGGGCCCCGGACAATGAGCAGTTCTTC. Translation gives CASRWAPDNEQFF.

The rearrangement joins TRBV11-3 to TRBJ2-3; TRBD2 agrees at 7 bases. Trimming at V came to 4 bases and at J to 6 bases, leaving 13 bases not matched to a gene. CDR1 SGHNT and CDR2 YENEEA come from the germline V gene. The length of the CDR3 is 16 residues. In DNA form, the CDR3 reads TGTGCCAGCAGCTACCTCTCGGGGGAGGGCCCGGATACGCAGTATTTT. It yields the protein CASSYLSGEGPDTQYF.